This T cell receptor (beta chain) appears in the sequencing data of a study of cytomegalovirus exposure and HLA in healthy donors (dated by TCRdb to the late 2010s). Turning to the overall study: In an earlier analysis of roughly 500 of the donors, approximately 300 Gb of sequence data and about 110 million unique TCR beta sequences from 150 million to 200 million T cells were reported. About 320 gigabases of sequencing data and roughly 90 million unique TCR sequences were included in an early release covering several hundred HLA-typed donors. Among the roughly 400 genotyped donors, around 79% belonged to the genetic ancestry cluster associated with self-reported Caucasian donors. The study aimed to test whether signatures of past pathogen exposure could be identified by cataloging public T cell receptors. The study profiled the T cell repertoires of 500 to 800 subjects by immunosequencing and related them to cytomegalovirus serostatus. A separate validation cohort of 90 to 150 different subjects was used in addition to the approximately 700-subject first cohort. The study combined high-throughput TCR immunosequencing, statistical association of individual TCRs with disease status, and machine learning to predict cytomegalovirus infection status. A later analysis re-analyzed previously published TCR beta repertoires from roughly 630 donors and added high-resolution HLA genotyping to study TCR occurrence patterns. The later analysis used no new phenotypic data to find candidate immune exposures, relying instead on TCR beta sequences and their occurrence across donors. An earlier analysis of around 540 of the donors applied high-throughput TCR beta sequencing to assess whether each TCR beta V gene segment acted as functional or pseudogenic. Donor age, sex, ethnicity and CMV serostatus were compiled alongside the repertoire data. Genome-wide SNP genotypes for about three fifths of the roughly 670 donors were used in a later genetic analysis, which treated that subset as a discovery cohort. All discovery cohort repertoires had been generated using a single sequencing platform. Class I and class II HLA loci were covered by the typing at four-digit resolution. Typing coverage differed by locus: A, B, C, DRB1 and DQB1 were typed in about 629-630 donors, DQA1 in 522, DPA1 in nearly 610, and DPB1 in 472. A few DR-DQ haplotypes were treated as single units for association and clustering because of strong linkage in the cohort. Among over 350 genotyped donors of the cohort, an average of approximately 230,000 unique TCR beta nucleotide sequences were sequenced per donor, roughly 20% of them non-productive. The paper's findings and limits, for the study overall: Strong co-occurrence of HLA alleles, especially DR and DQ, made assigning TCR associations to individual alleles difficult. Compared with the approximately 720-donor mean, donors in an Asian-associated ancestry cluster had fewer N-insertions in productive TCRs, according to a later genetic analysis. A group of highly shared sequence variants was considered likely to be a technical artifact of the sequencing pipeline. A later analysis reported that several top co-occurrence clusters appeared linked to parvovirus B19, influenza, CMV and Epstein-Barr virus. Linkage disequilibrium might explain the correlated functional status among segregating V segments, but an unknown experimental factor could not be ruled out. A further reported finding was that TCR beta sequences accurately predicted the HLA-A and HLA-B alleles for most subjects in the first cohort. HLA typing was unavailable for some donors at each locus, so association tests used only the typed subset. Specific HLA alleles were associated with roughly 16,000 TCR beta sequences at a false discovery rate of 0.05 in a later analysis. The only immune exposure information available for the cohort was CMV serostatus. The earlier analysis of 450 to 700 of the donors excluded seventeen rarely observed V segments, including chromosome 9 orphons, because counts were too low. The cohort was sequenced for TCR beta chains only, and without alpha or paired-chain data the features that could be detected were limited. In a later analysis, HLA-associated TCR beta chains showed more clonal expansion and lower generation probabilities than non-associated chains that were equally common. A few of the identified cytomegalovirus-associated TCR beta chains were confirmed in vitro to be specific for cytomegalovirus antigens. Broadly in line with IMGT annotations, most TCR beta V segments showed up in productive rearrangements about 87% or about 30% of the time in an earlier analysis of several hundred of the donors. Sequencing depth was assumed to be roughly uniform across donors in the presence/absence analyses, though that assumption may not hold. V-gene and J-gene trimming of TCR beta chains was associated with a missense DCLRE1C variant in a later genetic analysis, and the association was replicated in an independent cohort. According to the authors, the approach could potentially be generalized to other disease states and immunological phenotypes. While some public TCRs were present in many individuals, most TCR sequences turned up only very rarely across donors. The classifier was reported to diagnose cytomegalovirus status with high specificity and sensitivity in both the original and validation cohorts. A total of 150 or so TCR beta chains were listed by the study as associated with cytomegalovirus. In a later analysis, the rate of TCR association differed among HLA loci, with DRB1 alleles having the most associated TCRs and HLA-C alleles having the fewest. According to a later analysis, most CMV-associated TCR beta chains appeared to be HLA-restricted, and the HLA associations seemed to be driven largely by CMV exposure.

The cohort comprised around 700 healthy bone marrow donors. All cohort members were sampled while nominally healthy, although unrecorded immune exposures were likely present. The donor was CMV seropositive and belonged to the group of more than 250 seropositive cohort members. A peripheral blood sample was provided by each donor, and peripheral blood mononuclear cells were used for TCR beta sequencing. Genomic DNA extraction from the blood cell samples was performed with the Qiagen DNeasy Blood Extraction Kit. Libraries were built with the immunoSEQ multiplex PCR assay. The multiplex PCR relied on a mix of 60 forward primers for TCR Vbeta segments and 13 reverse primers for TCR Jbeta segments. A multiplex PCR assay on genomic DNA amplified the CDR3 region of rearranged TCR beta genes. The amplified TCR beta libraries were sequenced on the Illumina HiSeq System as 87-base-pair reads. From the authors' description of their analysis: In a later analysis, some 80 million unique TCR beta chains were counted across the roughly 670 repertoires, and roughly 11 million of these chains were shared by at least two donors. Raw reads were error-corrected and collapsed into unique sequences with a nearest-neighbor algorithm that merged closely related sequences to remove PCR and sequencing errors. V, D and J gene segments were assigned by aligning CDR3 sequences to IMGT reference sequences. For a sequence to be retained, a match of at least six nucleotides to both a V gene segment and a J gene segment was required. Rearrangements were classified as productive when the CDR3 lacked stop codons and remained in frame with V and J, and all other rearrangements were classified as non-productive. CDR3 was defined according to IMGT convention as the region running from the second conserved V-encoded cysteine to the conserved J-encoded phenylalanine. The earlier analysis of about 610 of the donors excluded sequences that lacked an unambiguous match to a single V gene segment. An earlier analysis of under 750 of the donors called V segments functional above 56.7% productive rearrangements and segregating when the between-donor standard deviation exceeded 5%. A statistical classification framework was built for diagnosing cytomegalovirus status from the catalog of TCR beta chain sequences. V and J gene assignment, in a later analysis, came from comparing TCR nucleotide sequences with IMGT/GENE-DB human TR gene sequences. Using the TCRdist pipeline, a later analysis assigned CDR3 sequences along with most-parsimonious VDJ recombination scenarios. In a later analysis, every TCR beta chain was defined by the combination of its CDR3 amino acid sequence and its V-gene family, and reads without a unique V-gene family were dropped. To address suspected cross-contamination and a sequencing artifact, a later analysis removed a few hundred highly shared, low-generation-probability nucleotide sequences. In a later analysis, a clonal expansion index for each public chain was calculated from normalized within-repertoire ranks of inferred template counts. A later analysis computed generation probabilities with a VDJ recombination model fitted to out-of-frame rearrangements, and checked the results against IGoR. In a later analysis, hypergeometric tests were used to score TCR-TCR, TCR-HLA and TCR-CMV co-occurrence, with a repertoire-size bias correction applied to TCR pairs. False discovery rates were estimated in a later analysis by permuting HLA or CMV assignments 20 times. In a later analysis, co-occurring TCRs were grouped using DBSCAN, with TCRdist sequence similarity added in when clustering inside HLA-allele-positive subsets. Repertoires with fewer than 30,000 or more than 120,000 public chains, plus five repertoires with anomalous nucleotide sharing, were excluded from co-occurrence clustering. TCRdb carries this immuneACCESS record with in-frame sequences only. Its versions omit some clonotypes, under half of them owing to an unresolved V gene in the studies checked, with the rest unexplained. V, J and clone size are taken as reported in that table, and D and trimming were inferred from the DNA itself. The sample records some 70,000 clones, 60% to 75% of which are singletons. The top ten constitute about 14% of the sample.

Comments on this clone: Its antigen is still unknown. Qualities for individual bases were not recorded, and no much larger clone is one base off.

This receptor was identified in a male donor in good health and CMV-seropositive. Material: PBMCs.

In nucleotides, the sequence is TGTGCCAGCAGCTTAGGACAGGGGAAGTACTTC. The resulting protein is CASSLGQGKYF. The rearrangement joined TRBV7-9 to TRBJ2-7; 8 central nucleotides agree with TRBD1. Trimming removed 1 base from V and 11 bases from J; the gene matches leave 1 base unexplained. The germline V gene (reference sequence) gives CDR1 as SEHNR and CDR2 as FQNEAQ. The CDR3 starts with the cysteine, ends with the phenylalanine, and has 11 residues. Of all the DNA, just the CDR3 is kept, 33 bases in frame from base 1.